This is a list of T cell receptor beta chains from one sample in a study of CD8+CD57+ T cells in acquired aplastic anemia. From the reads, TCRdb called clonotypes with MiXCR, one entry per CDR3 protein. Altogether around 140,000 distinct CDR3 sequences are present, 40% to 45% being singletons, with the ten largest covering 8% to 8.5%. What was sequenced was sorted CD4+, CD8+, or CD8+CD57+ T cells (not recorded which) from PBMCs. These receptors were taken from a human donor in good health, serving as a control. CDR3s include the opening cysteine and the closing phenylalanine or tryptophan. A D gene is named only where the DNA matches it firmly. Expanded clones get a size class; other rows say once, few or many, or leave the size out.

V: TRBV20-1; D: .; J: TRBJ2-2; size: many; CDR3: CSVRFGASGELFF; DNA: TGCAGTGTCCGGTTTGGAGCGTCTGGGGAGCTGTTTTTT
V: TRBV18; D: .; J: TRBJ1-1; size: few; CDR3: CASSPRTPQRNTEAFF; DNA: TGTGCCAGCTCACCAAGGACACCCCAGCGGAACACTGAAGCTTTCTTT
V: TRBV10-3; D: TRBD1; J: TRBJ1-2; size: .; CDR3: CASRTWTGEEDYGYTF; DNA: TGTGCCAGCAGGACCTGGACAGGGGAAGAGGACTATGGCTACACCTTC
V: TRBV7-9; D: .; J: TRBJ1-1; size: many; CDR3: CASSSINTGGSAFF; DNA: TGTGCCAGCAGCTCAATTAATACCGGGGGTTCGGCTTTCTTT
V: TRBV7-2; D: .; J: TRBJ2-5; size: many; CDR3: CASSLSYQETQYF; DNA: TGTGCCAGCAGCTTGTCCTACCAAGAGACCCAGTACTTC
V: TRBV11-2; D: .; J: TRBJ2-1; size: many; CDR3: CASSLDRMQFF; DNA: TGTGCCAGCAGCTTAGATCGGATGCAGTTCTTC
V: TRBV5-1; D: TRBD1; J: TRBJ1-2; size: many; CDR3: CASSPTGQGNYGYTF; DNA: TGCGCCAGCAGCCCGACTGGACAGGGCAACTATGGCTACACCTTC
V: TRBV25-1; D: .; J: TRBJ1-6; size: few; CDR3: CASSEFVVGYSYNSPLHF; DNA: TGTGCCAGCAGTGAATTTGTGGTTGGCTACTCCTATAATTCACCCCTCCACTTT
V: TRBV6-1; D: TRBD1; J: TRBJ1-2; size: .; CDR3: CASSDRGRDRAGYTF; DNA: TGTGCCAGCAGTGACCGCGGCAGGGACAGGGCTGGCTACACCTTC
V: TRBV2; D: .; J: TRBJ1-3; size: many; CDR3: CASRAQGRSGNTIYF; DNA: TGTGCCAGCAGGGCACAGGGCCGCTCTGGAAACACCATATATTTT
V: TRBV2; D: .; J: TRBJ2-3; size: many; CDR3: CASINLLRDRDTQYF; DNA: TGTGCCAGCATCAACCTTCTTAGGGATAGGGATACGCAGTATTTT
V: TRBV19; D: .; J: TRBJ1-1; size: .; CDR3: CASSRAAGHRNTEAFF; DNA: TGTGCCAGTAGTAGAGCAGCGGGACACAGAAACACTGAAGCTTTCTTT
V: TRBV7-3; D: TRBD2; J: TRBJ2-7; size: many; CDR3: CASSLMVRLAGGRSSYEQYF; DNA: TGTGCCAGCAGCTTAATGGTTCGGCTAGCGGGAGGCCGGAGCTCCTACGAGCAGTACTTC
V: TRBV18; D: TRBD1; J: TRBJ1-2; size: many; CDR3: CASSPTGTGEVSYGYTF; DNA: TGTGCCAGCTCACCAACCGGGACAGGGGAAGTGAGCTATGGCTACACCTTC
V: TRBV10-3; D: TRBD1; J: TRBJ1-2; size: .; CDR3: CAISDREGNYGYTF; DNA: TGTGCCATCAGCGACAGGGAGGGGAACTATGGCTACACCTTC
V: TRBV7-3; D: TRBD1; J: TRBJ1-3; size: .; CDR3: CASSLRGSYGRLGQPPNTIYF; DNA: TGTGCCAGCAGCTTAAGGGGGTCTTACGGACGGTTGGGACAGCCGCCAAACACCATATATTTT
V: TRBV6-1; D: .; J: TRBJ2-3; size: many; CDR3: CASSVTDTQYF; DNA: TGTGCCAGCAGCGTGACAGATACGCAGTATTTT
V: TRBV2; D: .; J: TRBJ2-2; size: many; CDR3: CASSLLGPGELFF; DNA: TGTGCCAGCAGTCTACTAGGGCCCGGGGAGCTGTTTTTT
V: TRBV7-8; D: .; J: TRBJ1-1; size: .; CDR3: CASSSIRGTEAFF; DNA: TGTGCCAGCAGCTCAATACGAGGAACTGAAGCTTTCTTT
V: TRBV12-3/TRBV12-4; D: TRBD1; J: TRBJ1-5; size: .; CDR3: CASSFKGASYSNQPQHF; DNA: TGTGCCAGCAGTTTTAAGGGGGCAAGTTATAGCAATCAGCCCCAGCATTTT
V: TRBV2; D: .; J: TRBJ1-3; size: .; CDR3: CASSAGSTIYF; DNA: TGCGCCAGCAGTGCTGGAAGCACCATATATTTT
V: TRBV2; D: .; J: TRBJ2-5; size: many; CDR3: CASNLGGGETQYF; DNA: TGTGCCAGCAATTTAGGAGGGGGGGAGACCCAGTACTTC
V: TRBV12-3/TRBV12-4; D: .; J: TRBJ1-1; size: many; CDR3: CASSFLRGTEAFF; DNA: TGTGCCAGCAGTTTTTTACGCGGAACTGAAGCTTTCTTT
V: TRBV5-6; D: .; J: TRBJ1-2; size: .; CDR3: CASSRAVHYGYTF; DNA: TGTGCCAGCAGCAGGGCAGTTCACTATGGCTACACCTTC
V: TRBV6-6; D: .; J: TRBJ1-6; size: many; CDR3: CASSYSKGTRASPLHF; DNA: TGTGCCAGCAGTTACTCAAAAGGGACGAGGGCTTCACCCCTCCACTTT
V: TRBV2; D: .; J: TRBJ1-2; size: .; CDR3: CASRPGSGYGYTF; DNA: TGTGCCAGCCGCCCTGGTAGCGGCTATGGCTACACCTTC
V: TRBV10-3; D: .; J: TRBJ1-2; size: .; CDR3: CAMGLSYGYTF; DNA: TGTGCCATGGGTCTGAGCTATGGCTACACCTTC
V: TRBV11-2; D: .; J: TRBJ1-6; size: many; CDR3: CASSLTDRNSPLHF; DNA: TGTGCCAGCAGCTTAACGGATCGGAATTCACCCCTCCACTTT
V: TRBV15; D: TRBD1; J: TRBJ1-3; size: .; CDR3: CAASSWGTGQENTIYF; DNA: TGTGCCGCCAGCAGCTGGGGGACAGGGCAAGAAAACACCATATATTTT
V: TRBV10-1; D: TRBD2; J: TRBJ2-3; size: .; CDR3: CASRGLAGGAVGDTQYF; DNA: TGCGCCAGCAGGGGACTAGCGGGAGGTGCTGTCGGGGATACGCAGTATTTT
V: TRBV27; D: .; J: TRBJ2-7; size: .; CDR3: CASSSDIFGEQHF; DNA: TGTGCCAGCAGTTCGGACATATTTGGCGAGCAGCACTTC
V: TRBV6-5; D: .; J: TRBJ2-2; size: few; CDR3: CASSYAAGNTGELFF; DNA: TGTGCCAGCAGTTACGCAGCGGGGAACACCGGGGAGCTGTTTTTT
V: TRBV20-1; D: .; J: TRBJ2-5; size: many; CDR3: CSARRGRKLQETQYF; DNA: TGCAGTGCTAGACGGGGCAGGAAACTCCAAGAGACCCAGTACTTC
V: TRBV10-3; D: .; J: TRBJ1-2; size: .; CDR3: CAISAGQGTGYTF; DNA: TGTGCCATCAGTGCCGGCCAGGGGACTGGCTACACCTTC
V: TRBV20-1; D: .; J: TRBJ2-7; size: many; CDR3: CSALGAGGAYEQYF; DNA: TGCAGTGCCTTAGGTGCTGGTGGGGCCTACGAGCAGTACTTC
V: TRBV20-1; D: TRBD1; J: TRBJ2-7; size: once; CDR3: CSAGEQGAQEQYF; DNA: TGCAGTGCTGGAGAACAGGGGGCTCAGGAGCAGTACTTC
V: TRBV2; D: TRBD1; J: TRBJ2-1; size: .; CDR3: CASSNRGRLNEQFF; DNA: TGTGCCAGCAGCAACAGGGGGCGGTTGAATGAGCAGTTCTTC